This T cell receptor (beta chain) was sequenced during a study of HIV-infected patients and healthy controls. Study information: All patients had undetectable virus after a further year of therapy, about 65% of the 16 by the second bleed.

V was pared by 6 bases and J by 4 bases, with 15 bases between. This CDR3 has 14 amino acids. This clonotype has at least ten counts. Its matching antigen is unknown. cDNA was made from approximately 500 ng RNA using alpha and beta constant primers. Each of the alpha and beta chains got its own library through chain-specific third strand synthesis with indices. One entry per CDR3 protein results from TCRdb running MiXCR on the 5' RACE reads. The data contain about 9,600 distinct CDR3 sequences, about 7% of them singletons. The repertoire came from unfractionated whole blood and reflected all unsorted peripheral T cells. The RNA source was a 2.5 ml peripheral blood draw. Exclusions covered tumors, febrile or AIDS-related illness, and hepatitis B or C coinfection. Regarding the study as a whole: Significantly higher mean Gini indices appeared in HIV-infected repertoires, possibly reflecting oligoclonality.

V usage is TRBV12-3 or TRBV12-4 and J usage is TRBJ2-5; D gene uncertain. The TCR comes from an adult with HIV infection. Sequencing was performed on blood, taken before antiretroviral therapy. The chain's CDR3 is CASRPAQVGETQYF. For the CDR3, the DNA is TGTGCCAGCAGGCCCGCGCAGGTCGGAGAGACCCAGTACTTC.